Listed below are T cell receptor beta chains from one sample, sequenced in a study of cytomegalovirus exposure and HLA in healthy donors. Clones were read by immunoSEQ multiplex PCR, and TCRdb kept only the in-frame ones, dropping some. The sample has some 150,000 clones; 78% are singletons. Sequenced material: PBMCs. The receptors stem from a man aged 35 to 55 in good health and CMV-seropositive. The CDR3 runs from the conserved cysteine through the conserved F or W. The D gene is left open where the match is weak. Rows may omit the clone size; those that give it use once, few, many or a size class.

j_call: TRBJ2-2
v_call: TRBV11-3
clone_size: NA
d_call: NA
cdr3_nt: TGTGCCAGCAGCTTTGCCGGGACAACAAACACCGGGGAGCTGTTTTTT
cdr3_aa: CASSFAGTTNTGELFF

j_call: TRBJ1-6
v_call: TRBV5-6
clone_size: few
d_call: TRBD1
cdr3_nt: TGTGCCAGCAGCTTGTCCCGGGACAGAGAACCCTATAATTCACCCCTCCACTTT
cdr3_aa: CASSLSRDREPYNSPLHF

j_call: TRBJ2-1
v_call: TRBV7-8
clone_size: few
d_call: NA
cdr3_nt: TGTGCCAGCAGCCCAGGTTCGGAGCAGTTCTTC
cdr3_aa: CASSPGSEQFF

j_call: TRBJ1-3
v_call: TRBV2
clone_size: NA
d_call: TRBD1
cdr3_nt: TGTGCCAGCAGAACCGGACAGGCCTCTGGAAACACCATATATTTT
cdr3_aa: CASRTGQASGNTIYF

j_call: TRBJ2-7
v_call: TRBV20-1
clone_size: NA
d_call: NA
cdr3_nt: TGCAGTGCTGGGGACTTCTACGAGCAGTACTTC
cdr3_aa: CSAGDFYEQYF

j_call: TRBJ2-1
v_call: TRBV6-1
clone_size: NA
d_call: NA
cdr3_nt: TGTGCCAGCAGTGAAGCAGCGGGCCTGTCTGATGAGCAGTTCTTC
cdr3_aa: CASSEAAGLSDEQFF

j_call: TRBJ2-7
v_call: TRBV4-2
clone_size: few
d_call: NA
cdr3_nt: TGTGCCAGCAGCCAAGCTCTTGGGTTCGGGACCTACGAGCAGTACTTC
cdr3_aa: CASSQALGFGTYEQYF

j_call: TRBJ2-7
v_call: TRBV28
clone_size: NA
d_call: TRBD2
cdr3_nt: TGTGCCAGCAGCTTCGGGACTAGCGGGAGGTGGGCTTACGAGCAGTACTTC
cdr3_aa: CASSFGTSGRWAYEQYF

j_call: TRBJ1-1
v_call: TRBV5-4
clone_size: NA
d_call: TRBD1
cdr3_nt: TGTGCCAGCAGCCCGAGGGGGCCGGGAGCTGAAGCTTTCTTT
cdr3_aa: CASSPRGPGAEAFF

j_call: TRBJ2-1
v_call: TRBV10-3
clone_size: NA
d_call: NA
cdr3_nt: TGTGCCATCAGTGATTGGAGGTCAGGCTCCTACAATGAGCAGTTCTTC
cdr3_aa: CAISDWRSGSYNEQFF

j_call: TRBJ2-4
v_call: TRBV30
clone_size: NA
d_call: NA
cdr3_nt: TGTGCCTGGAACTATCTAGCCAAAAACATTCAGTACTTC
cdr3_aa: CAWNYLAKNIQYF

j_call: TRBJ2-4
v_call: TRBV27
clone_size: few
d_call: TRBD1
cdr3_nt: TGTGCCAGCACATCAACCCGACAGGGTGGGCCAGCCAAAAACATTCAGTACTTC
cdr3_aa: CASTSTRQGGPAKNIQYF

j_call: TRBJ1-1
v_call: TRBV5-5
clone_size: NA
d_call: TRBD1
cdr3_nt: TGTGCCAGCAGCCGGGACAGGGTGGGTGAAGCTTTCTTT
cdr3_aa: CASSRDRVGEAFF

j_call: TRBJ2-4
v_call: TRBV5-4
clone_size: NA
d_call: TRBD1
cdr3_nt: TGTGCCAGCAGCCCAAGAAGACAGGGCGGAGGTGACATTCAGTACTTC
cdr3_aa: CASSPRRQGGGDIQYF

j_call: TRBJ1-1
v_call: TRBV11-2
clone_size: NA
d_call: TRBD1
cdr3_nt: TGTGCCAGCAGCTTAAGGACAGGGAGCACTGAAGCTTTCTTT
cdr3_aa: CASSLRTGSTEAFF